The rows below give T cell receptor beta chains drawn from one sample of a study of identical twins. TCRdb re-called the 5' RACE reads through MiXCR, storing one row per CDR3 protein. Seen here are approximately 600,000 distinct CDR3 sequences, just over 7% observed once, and the top ten hold 1.5% to 2%. This sample was shared with a second study, whose subject was yellow fever vaccine responses in identical twins.

Sequenced: PBMCs. The receptors shown here come from a woman under 30 in good health. Both conserved end residues are part of each CDR3. A D gene is named only where the DNA matches it firmly. Clone size is stated in some rows and not others, as once, few, many or a class when expanded.

J: TRBJ1-2; size: many; D: NA; V: TRBV14; CDR3: CASSQPGGAKYGYTF; DNA: TGTGCCAGCAGCCAACCCGGCGGCGCTAAATATGGCTACACCTTC
J: TRBJ1-1; size: many; D: NA; V: TRBV6-5; CDR3: CASSYSGTRNTEAFF; DNA: TGTGCCAGCAGTTACTCGGGTACGCGGAACACTGAAGCTTTCTTT
J: TRBJ2-7; size: many; D: TRBD2; V: TRBV2; CDR3: CASSERVWEGPYEQYF; DNA: TGTGCCAGCAGTGAACGGGTGTGGGAGGGTCCCTACGAGCAGTACTTC
J: TRBJ2-1; size: NA; D: TRBD2; V: TRBV6-1; CDR3: CASTSGTSVYNEQFF; DNA: TGTGCCAGCACCTCCGGGACTAGCGTTTACAATGAGCAGTTCTTC
J: TRBJ1-5; size: few; D: NA; V: TRBV24-1; CDR3: CATSDLYSNQPQHF; DNA: TGTGCCACCAGTGATTTGTACAGCAATCAGCCCCAGCATTTT
J: TRBJ2-7; size: NA; D: TRBD2; V: TRBV20-1; CDR3: CSARASAGVNEQYF; DNA: TGCAGTGCCAGAGCCTCAGCGGGAGTTAACGAGCAGTACTTC
J: TRBJ2-1; size: many; D: NA; V: TRBV3-1; CDR3: CASSRGNNEQFF; DNA: TGTGCCAGCAGCCGCGGGAACAATGAGCAGTTCTTC
J: TRBJ1-3; size: many; D: TRBD1; V: TRBV4-1; CDR3: CASSHAAGGSGNTIYF; DNA: TGCGCCAGCAGCCATGCGGCAGGGGGCTCTGGAAACACCATATATTTT
J: TRBJ2-6; size: NA; D: TRBD2; V: TRBV6-5; CDR3: CASSFRLAGNSGANVLTF; DNA: TGTGCCAGCAGTTTTCGACTAGCGGGGAACTCTGGGGCCAACGTCCTGACTTTC
J: TRBJ1-2; size: few; D: NA; V: TRBV6-5; CDR3: CASSYTNPLYGYTF; DNA: TGTGCCAGCAGTTACACCAATCCCCTCTATGGCTACACCTTC
J: TRBJ2-1; size: many; D: TRBD1; V: TRBV7-9; CDR3: CASSSTRDRVSYNEQFF; DNA: TGTGCCAGCAGCTCTACCCGGGACAGGGTCTCCTACAATGAGCAGTTCTTC
J: TRBJ2-1; size: NA; D: NA; V: TRBV7-9; CDR3: CATEGYPYNEQFF; DNA: TGTGCCACCGAAGGCTACCCCTACAATGAGCAGTTCTTC
J: TRBJ1-1; size: NA; D: NA; V: TRBV25-1; CDR3: CASGKRGEAFF; DNA: TGTGCCAGCGGAAAACGAGGTGAAGCTTTCTTT
J: TRBJ1-1; size: NA; D: NA; V: TRBV10-1; CDR3: CASSDLGITEAFF; DNA: TGCGCCAGCAGTGATTTAGGGATAACTGAAGCTTTCTTT
J: TRBJ2-3; size: NA; D: TRBD1; V: TRBV5-6; CDR3: CASSTLDRDADTQYF; DNA: TGTGCCAGCAGCACGTTGGACAGGGACGCAGATACGCAGTATTTT
J: TRBJ2-7; size: NA; D: NA; V: TRBV12-3/TRBV12-4; CDR3: CASSLSPGMTFYEQYF; DNA: TGTGCCAGCAGTCTCTCCCCGGGGATGACCTTTTACGAGCAGTACTTC
J: TRBJ2-1; size: NA; D: NA; V: TRBV28; CDR3: CAREPGFPYNEQFF; DNA: TGTGCCAGAGAACCGGGGTTCCCCTACAATGAGCAGTTCTTC
J: TRBJ2-1; size: NA; D: NA; V: TRBV5-6; CDR3: CASSLWGERNEQFF; DNA: TGTGCCAGCAGCTTGTGGGGGGAACGGAATGAGCAGTTCTTC
J: TRBJ1-1; size: NA; D: TRBD1; V: TRBV10-3; CDR3: CAIRRETVGQGGTEAFF; DNA: TGTGCCATCAGGCGGGAGACTGTCGGACAGGGTGGGACTGAAGCTTTCTTT
J: TRBJ1-4; size: NA; D: NA; V: TRBV14; CDR3: CASSQEAGVPTNEKLFF; DNA: TGTGCCAGCAGCCAAGAAGCTGGGGTGCCAACTAATGAAAAACTGTTTTTT
J: TRBJ1-1; size: few; D: NA; V: TRBV20-1; CDR3: CSANRADEAFF; DNA: TGCAGTGCTAACCGGGCAGATGAAGCTTTCTTT
J: TRBJ1-5; size: many; D: TRBD1; V: TRBV4-1; CDR3: CASSQARDRSNQPQHF; DNA: TGCGCCAGCAGCCAAGCCAGGGACAGGTCCAATCAGCCCCAGCATTTT
J: TRBJ2-1; size: NA; D: NA; V: TRBV6-1; CDR3: CASSHAGSGSPNEQFF; DNA: TGTGCCAGCAGCCACGCAGGGAGCGGCTCCCCAAATGAGCAGTTCTTC
J: TRBJ2-1; size: NA; D: NA; V: TRBV3-1; CDR3: CASSPEGARYNEQFF; DNA: TGTGCCAGCAGCCCGGAGGGGGCCCGTTACAATGAGCAGTTCTTC
J: TRBJ1-1; size: NA; D: NA; V: TRBV5-6; CDR3: CASSFRGLLDTEAFF; DNA: TGTGCCAGCAGCTTCCGGGGGCTCTTGGATACTGAAGCTTTCTTT
J: TRBJ2-1; size: few; D: TRBD2; V: TRBV12-3/TRBV12-4; CDR3: CASTPGSGRMYNEQFF; DNA: TGTGCCAGCACCCCGGGTAGCGGGAGAATGTACAATGAGCAGTTCTTC
J: TRBJ1-2; size: NA; D: TRBD1; V: TRBV12-3/TRBV12-4; CDR3: CASSFRRTGANYGYTF; DNA: TGTGCCAGCAGTTTCCGCCGGACAGGAGCTAACTATGGCTACACCTTC
J: TRBJ2-7; size: NA; D: TRBD2; V: TRBV29-1; CDR3: CSVQGRLAGGEQYF; DNA: TGCAGCGTTCAAGGCCGACTAGCGGGAGGCGAGCAGTACTTC
J: TRBJ1-4; size: few; D: NA; V: TRBV7-8; CDR3: CASSLEPVYEKLFF; DNA: TGTGCCAGCAGCTTAGAGCCAGTCTATGAAAAACTGTTTTTT
J: TRBJ2-2; size: NA; D: NA; V: TRBV3-1; CDR3: CASSQDPGLFGTGELFF; DNA: TGTGCCAGCAGCCAAGACCCGGGTCTATTCGGCACCGGGGAGCTGTTTTTT
J: TRBJ2-1; size: few; D: TRBD2; V: TRBV7-2; CDR3: CASSFLPAGVSYNEQFF; DNA: TGTGCCAGCAGCTTTCTTCCAGCGGGAGTGTCCTACAATGAGCAGTTCTTC
J: TRBJ2-7; size: NA; D: TRBD1; V: TRBV5-1; CDR3: CASSPLGSGQGAYEQYF; DNA: TGCGCCAGCAGCCCCTTGGGTTCCGGACAGGGGGCATACGAGCAGTACTTC
J: TRBJ2-5; size: NA; D: TRBD2; V: TRBV12-3/TRBV12-4; CDR3: CASSGTSGGRETQYF; DNA: TGTGCCAGCAGTGGGACTAGCGGGGGACGGGAGACCCAGTACTTC
J: TRBJ2-3; size: NA; D: NA; V: TRBV11-2; CDR3: CAGGRQGGTQYF; DNA: TGTGCCGGAGGGAGGCAGGGTGGTACGCAGTATTTT
J: TRBJ2-2; size: few; D: NA; V: TRBV29-1; CDR3: CSVSQGGTGELFF; DNA: TGCAGCGTCTCCCAGGGGGGTACCGGGGAGCTGTTTTTT
J: TRBJ2-5; size: NA; D: NA; V: TRBV20-1; CDR3: CSAVAGKQETQYF; DNA: TGCAGTGCTGTCGCGGGGAAACAAGAGACCCAGTACTTC
J: TRBJ2-3; size: few; D: NA; V: TRBV28; CDR3: CASYPVPPISTDTQYF; DNA: TGTGCCAGCTATCCGGTCCCCCCTATTAGCACAGATACGCAGTATTTT
J: TRBJ2-1; size: NA; D: TRBD2; V: TRBV6-1; CDR3: CASSSPRGGRVNEQFF; DNA: TGTGCCAGCAGCAGCCCCCGGGGCGGGAGGGTCAATGAGCAGTTCTTC
J: TRBJ2-1; size: few; D: NA; V: TRBV9; CDR3: CASSVDPGNEQFF; DNA: TGTGCCAGCAGCGTCGACCCGGGAAATGAGCAGTTCTTC
J: TRBJ2-5; size: few; D: TRBD1; V: TRBV3-1; CDR3: CASSTDRAGETQYF; DNA: TGTGCCAGCAGTACGGACAGGGCCGGGGAGACCCAGTACTTC
J: TRBJ2-7; size: few; D: TRBD1; V: TRBV12-3/TRBV12-4; CDR3: CASRLDRPAYEQYF; DNA: TGTGCCAGCAGATTGGACAGGCCAGCCTACGAGCAGTACTTC
J: TRBJ1-1; size: NA; D: TRBD1; V: TRBV29-1; CDR3: CSGTKQGGRTEAFF; DNA: TGCAGCGGCACGAAACAGGGGGGGAGGACTGAAGCTTTCTTT
J: TRBJ2-3; size: NA; D: TRBD2; V: TRBV4-2; CDR3: CASSQGLPYSGSYADTQYF; DNA: TGTGCCAGCAGCCAAGGCCTCCCCTATAGCGGGAGTTACGCAGATACGCAGTATTTT
J: TRBJ2-2; size: many; D: TRBD2; V: TRBV4-1; CDR3: CASSQEPTSGISTGELFF; DNA: TGCGCCAGCAGCCAAGAACCGACTAGCGGGATCTCAACCGGGGAGCTGTTTTTT